These 5 T cell receptor beta chains share one sample of origin, sequenced in a study of T cell responses to AZD1222 COVID-19 vaccine. Method: immunoSEQ multiplex PCR; TCRdb's copy keeps in-frame clones and lacks some. This table holds about 54,000 clones, approximately 86% found once. The material sequenced was peripheral blood, taken 28 days after the second AZD1222 dose. These receptors came from an adult who received the AZD1222 COVID-19 vaccine.

The chain combines TRBV7-9 with TRBJ1-6; 7 bases match TRBD1. With V trimmed by 2 bases and J by 10 bases, 8 bases remained unmatched. This CDR3 is built from 15 residues. Germline V gene lookup returns CDR1 SEHNR and CDR2 FQNEAQ (reference sequence). The DNA for the CDR3 is TGTGCCAGCAGCTTAATGGAGGGGGCAGGCTCACCCCTCCACTTT. This translates into CASSLMEGAGSPLHF.

The chain is built from TRBV27 and TRBJ1-2, with D possibly being TRBD1 (5 bases). From germline, CDR1 is MNHEY and CDR2 SMNVEV (reference sequence). V lost 10 bases to trimming and J lost 2 bases, with 8 bases between them. The CDR3 length is 11 residues. CDR3 residues: CATGVNYGYTF. The DNA of the CDR3 is TGTGCCACGGGGGTAAACTATGGCTACACCTTC.

The genes are TRBV13 and TRBJ2-7; D is ambiguous. The CDR3 runs to 14 residues. The V gene's germline CDR1 is PRHDT and CDR2 FYEKMQ (reference sequence). V was cut by 6 bases and J by 3 bases, with 15 bases left in between. The chain's CDR3 is CASSRPHRDYEQYF. DNA for the CDR3: TGTGCCAGCAGTCGACCACACAGAGACTACGAGCAGTACTTC.

The J gene is TRBJ1-2, the V gene TRBV19; maybe TRBD1 (6 bases). V gave up 9 bases and J gave up 0 bases, with 17 bases separating them. Germline CDR1 reads LNHDA; CDR2 reads SQIVND (reference sequence). This CDR3 has 15 amino acids. The CDR3 is CASISRGSPNYGYTF. Written as DNA, the CDR3 is TGTGCCAGCATAAGCAGGGGAAGCCCTAACTATGGCTACACCTTC.

The CDR3 DNA reads TGTGCTACTAACAGGGGAGAAAATCAGCCCCAGCATTTT. It encodes CATNRGENQPQHF. J is TRBJ1-5 and V is TRBV12-5, with 7 nucleotides matching TRBD1. The germline V gene has CDR1 LGHNT and CDR2 FRNRAP. The V and J ends lost 10 bases and 4 bases, in that order; junction bases with no gene match: 7. The CDR3 loop spans 13 amino acids.